What follows describes a single T cell receptor (beta chain). The length of the CDR3 is 13 residues. Germline V gene sequence: CDR1 LGHDT, CDR2 YNNKEL (reference sequence). Trimming pared 1 base from V and 5 bases from J, leaving 9 bases between. This entry comes from a study of blood T cell repertoires in COVID-19. Study details: The samples span acute and convalescent COVID-19 from the United States, Italy and Spain.

The method was immunoSEQ multiplex PCR; TCRdb's version includes in-frame clones alone and lacks a portion of them. This table has around 130,000 clones, approximately 87% appearing once. V and J are TRBV3-1 (or the pseudogene TRBV3-2) and TRBJ2-7; possible D gene TRBD2, 6 bases. This clonotype was sampled from a man in his 70s with active COVID-19. The source material was peripheral blood. The CDR3 is CASSQVAGNEQYF. The CDR3 nucleotides are TGTGCCAGCAGCCAAGTGGCGGGGAACGAGCAGTACTTC.